These 27 T cell receptor beta chains were sequenced from one sample in a study of cytomegalovirus exposure and HLA in healthy donors. Produced via immunoSEQ multiplex PCR; TCRdb's table is partial and in-frame only. This table has under 250,000 clones, over 80% appearing once. Sample: PBMCs. The receptors here all came from a young woman in good health and CMV-seronegative.

The CDR3, as DNA: TGTGCCAGCAGTGAAGAGGTTGCGGGAGGTGTATACGAGCAGTACTTC. Translated: CASSEEVAGGVYEQYF. The chain is built from TRBV6-1 and TRBJ2-7; 8 bases are a match to TRBD2. Germline V gene sequence: CDR1 MNHNS, CDR2 SASEGT. The V gene end was trimmed by 1 base and the J gene end by 4 bases; junction bases not matched to a gene: 9. This CDR3 has 16 amino acids.

The rearrangement uses TRBV6-5 and TRBJ1-4, with unresolved D. The CDR3 is made up of 12 amino acids. Germline V gene data show CDR1 as MNHEY and CDR2 as SVGAGI. Trimming left V 7 bases short and J 3 bases short, with 6 bases between. The chain's CDR3 is CASKTANEKLFF. In nucleotides, the CDR3 is TGTGCCAGCAAAACAGCTAATGAAAAACTGTTTTTT.

The CDR3 is CASSASGANNEQFF. The CDR3 coding sequence is TGTGCCAGCAGTGCTAGCGGGGCTAACAATGAGCAGTTCTTC. The gene calls are TRBV6-1 and TRBJ2-1; 9 nucleotides match TRBD2. J lost 5 bases, V lost 4 bases, and 3 bases had no gene match. The CDR3 is 14 amino acids. CDR1 is MNHNS and CDR2 is SASEGT in the germline V gene.

V and J are TRBV7-3 and TRBJ2-3; 7 positions agree with TRBD2. CDR1 is SGHTA and CDR2 is FQGTGA in the germline V gene. CDR3 length: 15 residues. V dropped 4 bases and J dropped 6; count of bases not matched to a gene: 10. The CDR3 sequence is CASSYGTIPSDTQYF. The CDR3 DNA reads as TGTGCCAGCAGCTATGGGACTATCCCCTCTGATACGCAGTATTTT.

This rearrangement joins TRBV7-9 to TRBJ2-7; TRBD2 matches at 7 bases. V dropped 5 bases and J dropped 2; count of bases not matched to a gene: 9. The CDR3 loop spans 15 amino acids. The V gene's germline CDR1 is SEHNR and CDR2 FQNEAQ (reference sequence). CDR3 residues: CASSPPQGGPYEQYF. In DNA, the CDR3 is TGTGCCAGCAGCCCTCCGCAGGGAGGGCCCTACGAGCAGTACTTC.

This clone was seen a single time. The rearrangement links TRBV7-9 to TRBJ2-1; 7 bases match TRBD1. Germline V gene lookup returns CDR1 SEHNR and CDR2 FQNEAQ (reference sequence). The CDR3 extends over 13 amino acids. After removal of 0 bases from V and 9 bases from J, the junction contained 2 bases not matched to a gene. The CDR3 DNA is TGTGCCAGCAGCTTAGCGGGACAGATTGAGCAGTTCTTC. Encoded protein: CASSLAGQIEQFF.

The chain recombines TRBV29-1 with TRBJ1-2, with a weak D call TRBD1 (6 bases). Germline V lookup: CDR1 SQVTM, CDR2 ANQGSEA. The CDR3 runs to 16 residues. V lost 4 bases, J lost 0 bases, and 18 bases lay in between. In nucleotides, the CDR3 is TGCAGCGTTGTGGGGGACAAGGCCCGCACTAACTATGGCTACACCTTC. As protein: CSVVGDKARTNYGYTF.

The CDR3: CASRRRFGSNQPQHF. In DNA, the CDR3 is TGTGCCAGCAGGAGGAGATTTGGGAGCAATCAGCCCCAGCATTTT. The V call is TRBV28, the J call TRBJ1-5; D not certain. Germline V CDR1 and CDR2: MDHEN, SYDVKM. The V end lost 6 bases, the J end lost 1 base, and 13 bases lay between the germline ends. The CDR3 spans 15 residues.

The chain recombines TRBV11-2 with TRBJ2-7, with D hard to call. V was clipped by 4 bases and J by 3 bases, with 13 bases between them. This CDR3 comprises 14 residues. CDR1 and CDR2 from the germline V gene are SGHAT and FQNNGV. The CDR3 DNA reads TGTGCCAGCAGCTCCCAGGATACTTACTACGAGCAGTACTTC. Its translation: CASSSQDTYYEQYF.

The chain joins TRBV6-5 to TRBJ2-3; possible D gene TRBD1, 6 bases. Trimming shortened V by 6 bases and J by 2 bases, and 9 bases separated the two germline ends. The CDR3 runs 13 residues. The germline gives CDR1 MNHEY, CDR2 SVGAGI. The DNA for the CDR3 is TGTGCCAGCAGAACAGGGTCCACAGATACGCAGTATTTT. It is translated as CASRTGSTDTQYF.

J is TRBJ2-2 and V is TRBV30; D perhaps matches TRBD1 (6 bases). This CDR3 contains 15 residues. CDR1 is GTSNPN, CDR2 SVGIG, per germline (reference sequence). V was clipped by 0 bases and J by 7 bases, with 15 bases between them. CDR3 sequence (DNA): TGTGCCTGGAGTGTAGGAACCAGGGGAAACGGGGAGCTGTTTTTT. Its translation: CAWSVGTRGNGELFF. Combining the CDR3 with reference TRBV30 and TRBJ2-2 gives the whole variable domain SQTIHQWPATLVQPVGSPLSLECTVEGTSNPNLYWYRQAAGRGLQLLFYSVGIGQISSEVPQNLSASRPQDRQFILSSKKLLLSDSGFYLCAWSVGTRGNGELFFGEGSRLTVL.

This chain links TRBV19 with TRBJ1-1; a possible D gene is TRBD1 (5 bases). Trimming removed 10 bases from V and 0 bases from J, with 18 bases in between. The V gene's germline CDR1 is LNHDA and CDR2 SQIVND (reference sequence). The CDR3 totals 15 residues. The CDR3, as DNA: TGTGCCACCTCCCCCTGGGGGGAGGTGAACACTGAAGCTTTCTTT. Its protein is CATSPWGEVNTEAFF.

This clone was seen a single time. The chain combines TRBV29-1 with TRBJ2-5, with 8 bases that match TRBD1. CDR3 size: 14 residues. The ends lost 1 base at V and 4 bases at J; junction bases unmatched: 5. Germline V lookup: CDR1 SQVTM, CDR2 ANQGSEA. CDR3 residues: CSVEASGGVETQYF. The CDR3 DNA is TGCAGCGTTGAAGCATCAGGGGGCGTAGAGACCCAGTACTTC.

The CDR3 sequence: CASSPGTGVSNQPQHF. Here the CDR3 DNA reads TGTGCCAGCAGCCCCGGGACAGGGGTGAGCAATCAGCCCCAGCATTTT. This chain uses TRBV6-6 with TRBJ1-5, with TRBD1 matching 10 bases. Germline lookup yields CDR1 MNHNY and CDR2 SVGAGI (reference sequence). The CDR3 covers 16 residues. After removal of 6 bases from V and 1 base from J, the junction contained 6 bases not matched to a gene.

The chain uses TRBV5-1 and TRBJ1-1; D gene uncertain. Germline V lookup: CDR1 SGHRS, CDR2 YFSETQ. V lost 4 bases and J lost 1, with 14 bases in between. This CDR3 contains 15 residues. CDR3 sequence reads: CASSRAAAQNTEAFF. CDR3 coding DNA: TGCGCCAGCAGCCGAGCGGCGGCACAGAACACTGAAGCTTTCTTT.

This chain links TRBV6-6 with TRBJ2-7; 10 nucleotides agree with TRBD2. V shed 6 bases and J 2 bases; nucleotides not matched to a gene: 7. Per germline, CDR1 MNHNY and CDR2 SVGAGI (reference sequence). The CDR3 loop spans 15 amino acids. CDR3 sequence reads: CASRSLAGDPYEQYF. As DNA, the CDR3 is TGTGCCAGCAGGTCCCTAGCGGGAGACCCCTACGAGCAGTACTTC.

The chain has TRBV29-1 and TRBJ2-7, with D possibly TRBD1 on 6 matching bases. Germline-derived CDR1 and CDR2 are SQVTM and ANQGSEA. The ends were cut back, 4 bases at V and 3 bases at J, with 10 bases in the middle. The CDR3 totals 12 residues. The CDR3, as DNA: TGCAGCGTTGTTACACAGGGCTACGAGCAGTACTTC. Residues: CSVVTQGYEQYF.

V gene TRBV21-1 combines with J gene TRBJ2-6; the table's D call, TRBD1, was not checked against the DNA. TRBV21-1 is described as a pseudogene. This CDR3 contains 14 residues. In DNA, the CDR3 is TGTGCCAGCACCAGTGTCTCTGGGGCCAACGTCCTGACTTTC. It specifies CASTSVSGANVLTF.

The DNA for the CDR3 is TGTGCCAGCAGCATACCGGGACAGGGGAGGACTGAAGCTTTCTTT. Translated, it gives CASSIPGQGRTEAFF. The genes are TRBV27 and TRBJ1-1, with 10 bases lining up with TRBD1. Germline loops: CDR1 MNHEY, CDR2 SMNVEV (reference sequence). This CDR3 contains 15 residues. V gave up 6 bases and J gave up 5 bases; unmatched junction bases: 9.

This clone has just one count. The chain combines TRBV6-1 with TRBJ1-1; D is unclear. The germline V and J ends were trimmed by 0 bases and 9 bases, with 11 bases remaining between them. Looked up from germline, CDR1 is MNHNS and CDR2 is SASEGT. The CDR3 contains 13 residues. This chain's CDR3 is CASSEAGRIQAFF. The CDR3 DNA reads TGTGCCAGCAGTGAAGCGGGCAGAATACAAGCTTTCTTT.

This clone was observed a handful of times. The chain employs TRBV6-1 and TRBJ1-5; D unclear. Germline V gene lookup returns CDR1 MNHNS and CDR2 SASEGT. Trimming left V 2 bases short and J 3 bases short, with 2 bases between. The CDR3 sequence is 12 residues long. CDR3 coding DNA: TGTGCCAGCAGTGAATACAATCAGCCCCAGCATTTT. Residues: CASSEYNQPQHF.

This clone was observed a few times. The chain couples TRBV30 to TRBJ1-3, with D hard to call. The germline gives CDR1 GTSNPN, CDR2 SVGIG (reference sequence). This CDR3 is built from 15 residues. Trimming shortened V by 4 bases and J by 0 bases, and 13 bases separated the two germline ends. CDR3 protein: CAWTRLKSSGNTIYF. In DNA form, the CDR3 reads TGTGCCTGGACCCGACTCAAATCCTCTGGAAACACCATATATTTT.

This clone was picked up a small number of times. The rearrangement uses TRBV12-5 and TRBJ1-5, with a tentative D call TRBD1 (5 bases). Germline V gives CDR1 LGHNT, CDR2 FRNRAP. The V and J ends lost 5 bases and 1 base respectively, with 15 bases between them. The length of the CDR3 is 16 residues. This CDR3 reads CASGMDLGGSNQPQHF. The CDR3 DNA is TGTGCTAGTGGTATGGACCTGGGGGGGAGCAATCAGCCCCAGCATTTT. The whole variable domain, remainder taken from reference TRBV12-5 and TRBJ1-5, is DARVTQTPRHKVTEMGQEVTMRCQPILGHNTVFWYRQTMMQGLELLAYFRNRAPLDDSGMPKDRFSAEMPDATLATLKIQPSEPRDSAVYFCASGMDLGGSNQPQHFGDGTRLSIL.

This chain uses TRBV5-1 with TRBJ1-2; the match to TRBD1 covers 8 bases. The V segment lost 5 bases and the J segment 4 bases; nucleotides outside the gene matches: 13. The CDR3 runs 16 residues. The germline CDR1 and CDR2 sequences are SGHRS and YFSETQ. The CDR3 reads CASRSDRARGGYGYTF. Here the CDR3 DNA reads TGCGCCAGCAGATCGGACAGGGCAAGAGGAGGCTATGGCTACACCTTC.

V and J are TRBV5-1 and TRBJ2-5; 10 bases match TRBD1. Germline assignment: CDR1 SGHRS and CDR2 YFSETQ. CDR3 length: 16 residues. The junction had 4 bases not matched to a gene; V was cut back by 2 bases and J by 0 bases. In nucleotides, the CDR3 is TGCGCCAGCAGCTTTACCGGGACAGGGGACCAAGAGACCCAGTACTTC. This sequence encodes CASSFTGTGDQETQYF. The full variable domain, in which reference TRBV5-1 and TRBJ2-5 provide the parts outside the CDR3, is KAGVTQTPRYLIKTRGQQVTLSCSPISGHRSVSWYQQTPGQGLQFLFEYFSETQRNKGNFPGRFSGRQFSNSRSEMNVSTLELGDSALYLCASSFTGTGDQETQYFGPGTRLLVL.

The genes are TRBV28 and TRBJ1-2; 7 nucleotides line up with TRBD1. CDR1 MDHEN and CDR2 SYDVKM come from the germline V gene. The CDR3 totals 18 residues. With 5 bases clipped from V and 2 bases from J, the junction kept 17 bases outside the gene matches. CDR3 in amino acids: CASSQTLSWDRQNYGYTF. In DNA form, the CDR3 reads TGTGCCAGCAGTCAGACCCTCTCCTGGGACAGACAAAACTATGGCTACACCTTC.

This chain links TRBV7-6 with TRBJ2-7; tentatively, D is TRBD1 (6 bases). Trimming shortened V by 5 bases and J by 1 base, and 15 bases separated the two germline ends. This CDR3 region has 15 residues. Germline CDR1 and CDR2: SGHVS and FNYEAQ. The CDR3 spells CASSLTLQGSYEQYF. The CDR3 DNA sequence: TGTGCCAGCAGCCTCACCTTACAGGGTTCCTACGAGCAGTACTTC.